One and the same sample provided the 21 T cell receptor beta chains below, sequenced in a study of regulatory T cells in long-lasting Graves disease. Time point specified: newly diagnosed GD, antithyroid drugs for less than 3 months. With RNA extracted from PBMCs as input, the TCR library was made. Libraries of TCR beta came from iRepertoire HTBI primers plus Arm-PCR of CDR3 regions. TCRdb passed the multiplex PCR reads through MiXCR, listing each CDR3 protein once. Altogether a few hundred thousand distinct CDR3 sequences are present, 15% to 20% being singletons, with the ten largest covering around 15%. The data also belong to a second study, concerning T cells in Graves' hyperthyroidism and ophthalmopathy.

This specimen consisted of peripheral blood mononuclear cells (PBMCs), obtained at new diagnosis, from a patient treated with antithyroid drugs. These receptors all come from a woman in her twenties or thirties with Graves disease.

Many counts were recorded for this clonotype. The chain carries TRBV5-8 and TRBJ2-7; weak D call: TRBD1 (6 bases). The CDR3 totals 14 residues. Germline-derived CDR1 and CDR2 are SGHTS and YDEGEE. V gave up 2 bases and J gave up 3 bases, with 12 bases separating them. As DNA, the CDR3 is TGTGCCAGCAGCTTAGCAGGGGAAGGCTACGAGCAGTACTTC. It encodes CASSLAGEGYEQYF.

Many counts were recorded for this clonotype. This chain uses TRBV7-8 with TRBJ1-2; 7 nucleotides agree with TRBD1. V shed 5 bases, J shed 5 bases, and the junction held 11 bases outside the gene matches. This CDR3 comprises 15 residues. Germline-derived CDR1 and CDR2 are SGHVS and FQNEAQ. The CDR3 nucleotides are TGTGCCAGCAGCCTCAACAGGGGAATAGGGTATGGCTACACCTTC. Encoded protein: CASSLNRGIGYGYTF.

The sample holds many counts of this clonotype. CDR3 sequence: CASSLGGRGYEQYF. For the CDR3, the DNA is TGTGCCAGCAGCTTAGGTGGTCGGGGCTACGAGCAGTACTTC. This rearrangement joins TRBV7-8 to TRBJ2-7, with a tentative D call TRBD2 (5 bases). In germline, CDR1 is SGHVS, CDR2 FQNEAQ. Trimming removed 1 base from V and 3 bases from J, with 10 bases in between. The CDR3 has 14 amino acids.

This clonotype occurred many times. The chain couples TRBV3-1 to TRBJ2-7, with D tentatively TRBD2 (6 bases). Trimming removed 4 bases at V and 2 bases at J, with 15 bases between. The CDR3 runs 15 residues. CDR1 and CDR2 from the germline V gene are LGHDT and YNNKEL (reference sequence). The CDR3 DNA follows: TGTGCCAGCAGCCTAAGCGGGCACTCCACCTACGAGCAGTACTTC. Protein sequence: CASSLSGHSTYEQYF.

This clonotype was counted ten times or more. The CDR3 nucleotides are TGTGCCAGCAGTTACGGCGACAGCAACTATGGCTACACCTTC. Amino acid sequence: CASSYGDSNYGYTF. The rearrangement links TRBV6-5 to TRBJ1-2; possible D gene TRBD1, 5 bases. The germline gives CDR1 MNHEY, CDR2 SVGAGI. Trimming took off 2 bases at V and 2 bases at J, with 9 bases between the two ends. The CDR3 has 14 amino acids.

This chain uses TRBV11-2 with TRBJ2-2, with D perhaps matching TRBD1 (5 bases). Trimming shortened V by 2 bases and J by 4 bases, and 17 bases separated the two germline ends. Germline V gene lookup returns CDR1 SGHAT and CDR2 FQNNGV. This CDR3 is built from 17 residues. The CDR3 loop is CASSLSTVGLSTGELFF. The CDR3 nucleotides read TGTGCCAGCAGCTTATCGACCGTGGGGCTGAGCACCGGGGAGCTGTTTTTT. Full variable domain (remainder filled in from reference TRBV11-2 and TRBJ2-2): EAGVAQSPRYKIIEKRQSVAFWCNPISGHATLYWYQQILGQGPKLLIQFQNNGVVDDSQLPKDRFSAERLKGVDSTLKIQPAKLEDSAVYLCASSLSTVGLSTGELFFGEGSRLTVL.

In this sample, this clonotype turned up many times. The CDR3 region is CASSLTEGAPPDTQYF. The CDR3 DNA sequence: TGCGCCAGCAGCCTGACCGAGGGGGCCCCGCCAGATACGCAGTATTTT. The V and J genes are TRBV5-1 and TRBJ2-3, with 7 bases matching TRBD1. The CDR3 has 16 amino acids. CDR1 and CDR2 from the germline V gene are SGHRS and YFSETQ. Trimming removed 4 bases from V and 4 bases from J; junction bases left unmatched: 12.

This clonotype was seen many times. This chain links TRBV7-2 with TRBJ2-5; the D gene is possibly TRBD2 (6 bases). V was clipped by 0 bases and J by 2 bases, with 10 bases between them. Germline assignment: CDR1 SGHTA and CDR2 FQGNSA. The CDR3 runs 15 residues. The DNA of the CDR3 is TGTGCCAGCAGCTTAGCCCGAGGGAGGCAAGAGACCCAGTACTTC. This gives the protein CASSLARGRQETQYF.

In its sample, this clonotype was seen many times. V and J are TRBV2 and TRBJ1-4; maybe TRBD1 (6 bases). The CDR3 runs 14 residues. V dropped 6 bases and J dropped 5 bases, with 13 bases sitting between them. Germline-derived CDR1 and CDR2 are SNHLY and FYNNEI. The CDR3 region has the DNA TGTGCCAGCAGCGAACGCAGGGGAAATGAAAAACTGTTTTTT. Its protein product is CASSERRGNEKLFF.

In this sample, this clonotype turned up many times. The chain uses TRBV5-1 and TRBJ2-5; D may correspond to TRBD1 or TRBD2 (6 bases each). CDR1 and CDR2 (germline): SGHRS, YFSETQ. V was shortened by 0 bases and J by 4 bases, with 16 bases between the two germline ends. The CDR3 consists of 16 residues. CDR3 nucleotides: TGCGCCAGCAGCTTGGATTTCAGGGGAGGTAGAGAGACCCAGTACTTC. Translating gives CASSLDFRGGRETQYF.

In its sample, this clonotype was seen many times. J is TRBJ1-4 and V is TRBV6-5, with D perhaps matching TRBD1 (5 bases). V was shortened by 4 bases and J by 9 bases, with 15 bases between the two germline ends. The CDR3 is 14 amino acids. The germline V gene has CDR1 MNHEY and CDR2 SVGAGI. The CDR3 DNA follows: TGTGCCAGCAGTTCCGGGGACCTGGTCCAAAAACTGTTTTTT. Amino acid sequence: CASSSGDLVQKLFF.

This clonotype has at least ten counts. The chain carries TRBV2 and TRBJ1-5; D not certain. This CDR3 spans 15 amino acids. V lost 1 base to trimming and J lost 4 bases, with 11 bases between them. Germline V gives CDR1 SNHLY, CDR2 FYNNEI. CDR3 sequence (DNA): TGTGCCAGCAGTGAAGTCTTGTGGGGAAATCAGCCCCAGCATTTT. This encodes CASSEVLWGNQPQHF.

This clonotype was seen at least ten times. The rearrangement uses TRBV18 and TRBJ1-5; D call uncertain. Germline V gives CDR1 KGHSH, CDR2 LQKENI. V was pared by 2 bases and J by 5 bases, with 7 bases between. This CDR3 is 13 amino acids long. The CDR3 sequence: CASSPFRDQPQHF. The CDR3 bases are TGTGCCAGCTCACCATTCCGGGATCAGCCCCAGCATTTT.

Turning to this clonotype: A much larger clone differs from this one at a single base, so this may be a read error. The chain links TRBV2 to TRBJ1-6, with TRBD1 matching over 7 bases. The CDR3 is 14 amino acids. CDR1 is SNHLY, CDR2 FYNNEI, per germline. J lost 3 bases, V lost 10 bases, and 6 bases had no gene match. CDR3 amino acids: CATGDRDYNSPLHF. The CDR3 DNA reads TGTGCCACCGGAGACAGGGACTATAATTCACCCCTCCACTTT.

This clonotype appeared many times. V and J are TRBV5-1 and TRBJ2-5, with a tentative D call TRBD1 (5 bases). The V gene's germline CDR1 is SGHRS and CDR2 YFSETQ. Trimming removed 3 bases from V and 5 bases from J, with 17 bases in between. The CDR3 spans 15 residues. The CDR3 protein is CASSSQGFDKETQYF. CDR3 in DNA: TGCGCCAGCAGCTCGCAGGGTTTCGACAAGGAGACCCAGTACTTC.

This clonotype was detected a few times. This chain joins TRBV11-2 and TRBJ2-7; 9 bases line up with TRBD1. CDR3 size: 15 residues. CDR1 is SGHAT, CDR2 FQNNGV, per germline. V lost 5 bases and J lost 4; bases outside the gene matches: 9. The CDR3: CASSIPGTGRYEQYF. The CDR3 DNA follows: TGTGCCAGCAGCATACCCGGGACAGGGAGGTACGAGCAGTACTTC.

This clonotype was counted many times. The chain joins TRBV5-1 to TRBJ1-1, with D tentatively TRBD1 (6 bases). The V and J ends lost 4 bases and 8 bases respectively, with 15 bases between them. This CDR3 is 13 amino acids long. CDR1 SGHRS and CDR2 YFSETQ come from the germline V gene. The DNA of the CDR3 is TGCGCCAGCAGCCGAGACTTGGGGGGCGAAGCTTTCTTT. Protein: CASSRDLGGEAFF. Complete variable domain (other parts from reference TRBV5-1 and TRBJ1-1): KAGVTQTPRYLIKTRGQQVTLSCSPISGHRSVSWYQQTPGQGLQFLFEYFSETQRNKGNFPGRFSGRQFSNSRSEMNVSTLELGDSALYLCASSRDLGGEAFFGQGTRLTVV.

This clonotype was counted ten times or more. Sequence at one end of the junction differs from germline and may be a read error. This chain joins TRBV20-1 and TRBJ1-5; 9 nucleotides agree with TRBD1. In germline, CDR1 is DFQATT, CDR2 SNEGSKA (reference sequence). This CDR3 is 13 amino acids long. The CDR3 loop is CNARRTGDQPQHF. CDR3 DNA: TGCAATGCTCGAAGGACAGGGGACCAGCCCCAGCATTTT.

This clonotype was seen repeatedly, ten times or more. The V and J genes are TRBV7-2 and TRBJ1-4, with D unresolved. This CDR3 has 15 amino acids. Per the germline V gene, CDR1 is SGHTA and CDR2 is FQGNSA. Trimming stripped 2 bases from V and 9 bases from J, with 16 bases between. The CDR3 coding sequence is TGTGCCAGCAGCTTAACGCAAACTCCCGGGCAAAAACTGTTTTTT. Translation gives CASSLTQTPGQKLFF.

There are many counts of this clonotype. The chain has TRBV11-2 and TRBJ2-1, with 8 bases that match TRBD1. CDR1 and CDR2 from the germline V gene are SGHAT and FQNNGV. The V and J ends lost 2 bases and 4 bases, in that order; junction bases with no gene match: 16. This CDR3 comprises 19 residues. CDR3: CASSLRPPSAGGLYNEQFF. The CDR3 DNA is TGTGCCAGCAGCTTACGGCCACCCTCGGCAGGGGGCTTGTACAATGAGCAGTTCTTC.

As concerns this clonotype: It differs at one base from a far larger clone, so likely a read error. V usage is TRBV7-6 and J usage is TRBJ2-5; 8 bases map to TRBD2. CDR3 length equals 14 residues. Germline V lookup: CDR1 SGHVS, CDR2 FNYEAQ. CDR3 residues: CASSLVGGAEAQYF. In DNA form, the CDR3 reads TGTGCCAGCAGCTTAGTCGGGGGGGCAGAGGCCCAGTACTTC.